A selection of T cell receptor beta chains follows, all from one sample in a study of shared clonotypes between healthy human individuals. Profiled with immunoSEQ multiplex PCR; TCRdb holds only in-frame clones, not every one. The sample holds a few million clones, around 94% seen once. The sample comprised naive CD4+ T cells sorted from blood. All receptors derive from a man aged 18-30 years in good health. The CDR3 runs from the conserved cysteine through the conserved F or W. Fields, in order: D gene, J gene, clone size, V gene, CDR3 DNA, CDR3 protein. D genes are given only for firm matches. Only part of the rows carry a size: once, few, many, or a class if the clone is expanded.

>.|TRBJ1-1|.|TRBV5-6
TGTGCCAGCTTGACCCCCAGGGGGAACACTGAAGCTTTCTTT
CASLTPRGNTEAFF
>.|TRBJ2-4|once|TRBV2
TGTGCCAGCTGCCCGGTTACCAAAAACATTCAGTACTTC
CASCPVTKNIQYF
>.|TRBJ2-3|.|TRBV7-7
TGTGCTAGCAGCTTGGGCCCCCGCGGAGATACGCAGTATTTT
CASSLGPRGDTQYF
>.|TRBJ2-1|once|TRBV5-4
TGTGCCAGCAGCCCCCGTGGGGGGAGGTATGAGCAGTTCTTC
CASSPRGGRYEQFF
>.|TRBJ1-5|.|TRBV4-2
TGTGCCAGCAGCCAAGATTCAAATCAGCCCCAGCATTTT
CASSQDSNQPQHF
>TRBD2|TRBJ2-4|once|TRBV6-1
TGTGCCAGCAGACTAGCGGGAAGTCGGGACATTCAGTACTTC
CASRLAGSRDIQYF
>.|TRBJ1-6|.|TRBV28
TGTGCCAGCAGTTCCGATCGGACAGATTCACCCCTCCACTTT
CASSSDRTDSPLHF
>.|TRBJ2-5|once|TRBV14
TGTGCCAGCAGCCAAGATCTAAGCGGCCAAGAGACCCAGTACTTC
CASSQDLSGQETQYF
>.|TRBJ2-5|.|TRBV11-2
TGTGCCAGCAGCTCCCAGGGGGGGCTCACCCAGTACTTC
CASSSQGGLTQYF
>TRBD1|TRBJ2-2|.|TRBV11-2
TGTGCCAGTCAGTCGGGACAGACAAACACCGGGGAGCTGTTTTTT
CASQSGQTNTGELFF
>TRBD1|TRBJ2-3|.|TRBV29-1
TGCAGCGTGAGACAGGGGGTTACTTCGGATACGCAGTATTTT
CSVRQGVTSDTQYF
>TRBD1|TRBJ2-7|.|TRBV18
TGTGCCAGCTCACCACCGGTAGGGGGCGAGTACGAGCAGTACTTC
CASSPPVGGEYEQYF
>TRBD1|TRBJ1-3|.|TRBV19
TGTGCCAGTAGGCGGACAGGGGTTGGAAACACCATATATTTT
CASRRTGVGNTIYF
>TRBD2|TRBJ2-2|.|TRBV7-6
TGTGCCAGCAGCTTAGGTTCTAGCGGGATGAACACCGGGGAGCTGTTTTTT
CASSLGSSGMNTGELFF
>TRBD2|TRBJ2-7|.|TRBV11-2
TGTGCCAGCAGCTTGGGCGGGGGGGCGACTATTTCCTACGAGCAGTACTTC
CASSLGGGATISYEQYF
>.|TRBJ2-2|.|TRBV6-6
TGTGCCAGCAGGCAGACAGTGAACACCGGGGAGCTGTTTTTT
CASRQTVNTGELFF
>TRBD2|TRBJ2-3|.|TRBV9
TGTGCCAGCAGCATGAGAGCGGGGGGTAGCACAGATACGCAGTATTTT
CASSMRAGGSTDTQYF
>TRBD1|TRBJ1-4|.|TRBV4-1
TGCGCCAGCAGCCACCAAAGGGAGACAGGGCTACCCGCAACTAATGAAAAACTGTTTTTT
CASSHQRETGLPATNEKLFF
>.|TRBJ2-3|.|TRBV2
TGTGCCAGCAGTGACCCAGGGGCCGCGGGCGATACGCAGTATTTT
CASSDPGAAGDTQYF
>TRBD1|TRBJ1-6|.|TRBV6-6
TGTGCCAGCAGTTACTTCGGGACAGGAGGCGGTTCACCCCTCCACTTT
CASSYFGTGGGSPLHF
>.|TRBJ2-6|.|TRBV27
TGTGCCAGCAGTCTAGAGTGGGCCAACGTCCTGACTTTC
CASSLEWANVLTF
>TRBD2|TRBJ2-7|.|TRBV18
TGTGCCAGCTCACCACTAGCGGGAGTACTCTACGAGCAGTACTTC
CASSPLAGVLYEQYF
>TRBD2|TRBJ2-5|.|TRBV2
TGTGCCAGCAGTTTCACTAGCGGGGCGGAGACCCAGTACTTC
CASSFTSGAETQYF
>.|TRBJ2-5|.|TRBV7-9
TGTGCCAGCAGCTTTGCAGAGGGAGAGACCCAGTACTTC
CASSFAEGETQYF
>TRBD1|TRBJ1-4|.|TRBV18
TGTGCCAGCTCACCCCACAGGGGTAATGAAAAACTGTTTTTT
CASSPHRGNEKLFF
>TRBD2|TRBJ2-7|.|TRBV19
TGTGCCAGTAGTATAGGCGGGAGGGCTTACGAGCAGTACTTC
CASSIGGRAYEQYF
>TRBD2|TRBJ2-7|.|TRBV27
TGTGCCAGCAGTTCGCCTAGCGGGGGCATCCACGAGCAGTACTTC
CASSSPSGGIHEQYF
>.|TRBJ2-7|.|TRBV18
TGTGCCAGCTCACCTAACGCAGGGAGTATAACCTACGAGCAGTACTTC
CASSPNAGSITYEQYF
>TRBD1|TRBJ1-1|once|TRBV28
TGTGCCAGCAGCCCTGTGACAGGGGTGGATTGGGGCACTGAAGCTTTCTTT
CASSPVTGVDWGTEAFF
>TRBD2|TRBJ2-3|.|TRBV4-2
TGTGCCAGCAGCGGGGGTAGCGGGGACACAGATACGCAGTATTTT
CASSGGSGDTDTQYF
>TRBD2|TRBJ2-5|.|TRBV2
TGTGCCAGCAGTCCTTCGCGGGGGAGGCCGGGTGAGACCCAGTACTTC
CASSPSRGRPGETQYF
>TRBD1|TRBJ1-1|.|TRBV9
TGTGCCAGCAGCCCGAGGACAGGAACGAACACTGAAGCTTTCTTT
CASSPRTGTNTEAFF
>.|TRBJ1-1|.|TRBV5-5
TGTGCCAGCAGCTTAAGGCAGGGGCTAGGTGGAACTGAAGCTTTCTTT
CASSLRQGLGGTEAFF
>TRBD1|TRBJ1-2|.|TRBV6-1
TGTGCCAGCAGAATGGGGACAGGGGGCTATGGCTACACCTTC
CASRMGTGGYGYTF
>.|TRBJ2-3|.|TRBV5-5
TGTGCCAGCAGCTTGCAGCAGTATCGTCTCGCAGATACGCAGTATTTT
CASSLQQYRLADTQYF
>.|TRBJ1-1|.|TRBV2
TGTGCCAGCAGTGAGTACGAGACTGAAGCTTTCTTT
CASSEYETEAFF
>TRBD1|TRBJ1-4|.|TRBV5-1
TGCGCCAGCAGGTCAGGGGGCGGCGATGAAAAACTGTTTTTT
CASRSGGGDEKLFF
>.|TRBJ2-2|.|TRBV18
TGTGCCAGCTCACCACCCCCCGTGGGACACCCCCTCAACACCGGGGAGCTGTTTTTT
CASSPPPVGHPLNTGELFF
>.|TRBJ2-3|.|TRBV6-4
TGTGCCAGCAGCCTATATGGCCAAGATACGCAGTATTTT
CASSLYGQDTQYF
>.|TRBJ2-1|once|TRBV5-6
TGTGCCAGCAGTTGGACCTACAATGAGCAGTTCTTC
CASSWTYNEQFF
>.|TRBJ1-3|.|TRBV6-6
TGTGCCAGCAGCTATGGACAGTTCTCTGGAAACACCATATATTTT
CASSYGQFSGNTIYF
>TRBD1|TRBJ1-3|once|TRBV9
TGTGCCAGCAGCCAGTGGACAGGGACGACTGCTGGAAACACCATATATTTT
CASSQWTGTTAGNTIYF
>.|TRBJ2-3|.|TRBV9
TGTGCCAGCAGCCCTCTCAACGGGGCCTTCGCAGATACGCAGTATTTT
CASSPLNGAFADTQYF
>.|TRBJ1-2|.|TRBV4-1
TGCGCCAGCAGCCAGGGGGGCGGACAGCCTTTCCTTCCCTATGGCTACACCTTC
CASSQGGGQPFLPYGYTF
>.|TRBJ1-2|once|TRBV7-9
TGTGCCAGCAGCTTACAGGGGAATGGCTACACCTTC
CASSLQGNGYTF
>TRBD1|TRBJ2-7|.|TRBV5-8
TGTGCCAGCGGCGATTGGGGAGAGGACAGGGACATCTTC
CASGDWGEDRDIF
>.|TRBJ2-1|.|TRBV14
TGTGCCAGCAGCCAAGATGACGGACGGACCTCGGGTAAACATGAGCAGTTCTTC
CASSQDDGRTSGKHEQFF
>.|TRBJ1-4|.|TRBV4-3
TGCGCCAGCAGCCAAGACCCCGGCTATAATGAAAAACTGTTTTTT
CASSQDPGYNEKLFF
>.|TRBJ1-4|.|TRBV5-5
TGTGCCAGCAGCCAACAGGGTGGAACTAATGAAAAACTGTTTTTT
CASSQQGGTNEKLFF
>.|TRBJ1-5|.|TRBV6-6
TGTGCCAGCAGTCCCCGGGTTATGGTGGGCAATCAGCCCCAGCATTTT
CASSPRVMVGNQPQHF
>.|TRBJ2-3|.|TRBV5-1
TGCGCCAGCCACACGGGGGCGTCTAGCACAGATACGCAGTATTTT
CASHTGASSTDTQYF
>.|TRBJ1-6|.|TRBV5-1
TGCGCCAGCAGCTTCGAAGGGAGAAGTAATTCACCCCTCCACTTT
CASSFEGRSNSPLHF
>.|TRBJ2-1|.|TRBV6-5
TGTGCCAGCAGTGGGACCCCCGGGCCCTACAATGAGCAGTTCTTC
CASSGTPGPYNEQFF